This is a list of T cell receptor beta chains from one sample in a study of blood T cells in healthy people across ages. TCRdb ran MiXCR on the 5' RACE reads and lists one entry per CDR3 protein. The sample shows approximately 800,000 distinct CDR3 sequences, around 50% of them seen only once. Input material: blood. All receptors come from a man between 40 and 49 years old in good health. Each CDR3 is given with its conserved first and last residue. The D gene is left open where the match is weak. The size entry is marked missing in some rows and otherwise reads once, few, many or a size class.

D	V	J	size	DNA	CDR3
TRBD1	TRBV27	TRBJ2-3	.	TGTGCCAGCACCCCAAAGACAGGGGGCACCGTTACGCAGTATTTT	CASTPKTGGTVTQYF
.	TRBV20-1	TRBJ1-5	.	TGCAGTGCTAGAGCGGGCGGACGAGGCCTAATTTCGGCGAATCAGCCCCAGCATTTT	CSARAGGRGLISANQPQHF
TRBD2	TRBV3-1	TRBJ2-7	few	TGTGCCAGCAGCCGAGGCCTAGCGGGTTCCACCTACGAGCAGTACTTC	CASSRGLAGSTYEQYF
TRBD2	TRBV27	TRBJ2-3	.	TGTGCCAGCAGTCTATACGGACTAGCGGGGCCACCGGCTAGCACAGATACGCAGTATTTT	CASSLYGLAGPPASTDTQYF
.	TRBV6-6	TRBJ1-1	.	TGTGCCAGCAGCCCCCGGGGCGCGGGCACTGAAGCTTTCTTT	CASSPRGAGTEAFF
.	TRBV20-1	TRBJ1-1	once	TGCAGTGCTAGTGCGGCGGTCTTGCACACTAAAGCTTTCTTT	CSASAAVLHTKAFF
TRBD2	TRBV7-9	TRBJ2-5	few	TGTGCCAGCAGCTTAACCGGCGGACTAGCGGAAGAGACCCAGTACTTC	CASSLTGGLAEETQYF
.	TRBV7-8	TRBJ1-2	few	TGTGCCAGCAGCTTAGACAGTCAGGGTGGCTACACCTTC	CASSLDSQGGYTF
TRBD2	TRBV20-1	TRBJ2-1	few	TGCAGTTCCACCGCGGGACTAGCTATCTACAATGAGCAGTTCTTC	CSSTAGLAIYNEQFF
TRBD1	TRBV9	TRBJ2-7	.	TGTGCCAGCAGCGTAAACAGGGGGCAGTCCGAGCAGTACTTC	CASSVNRGQSEQYF
.	TRBV28	TRBJ2-3	.	TGTGCCAGCAGTTTATGGGCATCCGGGACTCCAAAAAGCACAGATACGCAGTATTTT	CASSLWASGTPKSTDTQYF
TRBD1	TRBV5-1	TRBJ2-1	.	TGCGCCAGCAGCTTGGGAGGCAACAGGGGGCGGCTCTTCAATGAGCAGTTCTTC	CASSLGGNRGRLFNEQFF
TRBD2	TRBV4-3	TRBJ2-1	.	TGCGCCAGCAGCCAAGCTAGCGGGAAGGACCTAGGGGATGAGCAGTTCTTC	CASSQASGKDLGDEQFF
.	TRBV29-1	TRBJ2-3	.	TGCAGCGTTGAGATCAGTGGGCGGACGCAGTATTTT	CSVEISGRTQYF
.	TRBV6-1	TRBJ2-6	.	TGTGCCAGCACCTTAACAGGGATCTCTGGGGCCAACGTCCTGACTTTC	CASTLTGISGANVLTF
.	TRBV5-1	TRBJ2-6	once	TGCGCCAGCGACCGGTCCCCGGGCTCTGGGGCCAACGTCCTGACTTTC	CASDRSPGSGANVLTF
.	TRBV28	TRBJ2-4	.	TGTGCCAGCAGTTTAATCAGAGGGATAGAGCAGTACTTC	CASSLIRGIEQYF
TRBD2	TRBV3-1	TRBJ2-1	few	TGTGCCAGCAGCCAAGGGGCGGGGGGACTGTACAATGAGCAGTTCTTC	CASSQGAGGLYNEQFF
.	TRBV7-8	TRBJ2-7	.	TGTGCCAGCAGCTCAATGGGAAGGGAAGCCTACAAGCAGTACTTC	CASSSMGREAYKQYF
.	TRBV5-1	TRBJ2-2	.	TGCGCCAGCAGCTTAGATGGGCCGGACACCGGGGAGCTGTTTTTT	CASSLDGPDTGELFF
.	TRBV6-5	TRBJ1-6	few	TGTGCCAGCAGTCTCGGGCCTTATTCACCCCTCCACTTT	CASSLGPYSPLHF
TRBD2	TRBV7-2	TRBJ2-3	.	TGTGCCAGCAGCTCTCGACTAGCGGGGTTACATCCAGATACGCAGTATTTT	CASSSRLAGLHPDTQYF
.	TRBV20-1	TRBJ1-5	large	TGCAGTGCCTTAGACCCAGGGTCAAGCAATCAGCCCCAGCATTTT	CSALDPGSSNQPQHF
TRBD1	TRBV9	TRBJ1-6	once	TGTGCCAGCAGCGTAGCCGGGACAGGGGGTTCACCCCTCCACTTT	CASSVAGTGGSPLHF
TRBD2	TRBV7-9	TRBJ2-3	.	TGTGCCGGCAGCTTTCCGGGACTAGCGGGGGGCACAGATACGCAGTATTTT	CAGSFPGLAGGTDTQYF
.	TRBV7-2	TRBJ2-5	.	TGTGCCAGCAGCTTATACCAGCGGGCACAAGAGACCCAGTACTTC	CASSLYQRAQETQYF
TRBD1	TRBV28	TRBJ1-1	.	TGTGCCAGCAGTTTATATGTGGGGACAGAGAACACTGAAGCTTTCTTT	CASSLYVGTENTEAFF
TRBD1	TRBV6-5	TRBJ2-1	.	TGTGCCAGCAGTTACTGGGGTGGGACAGGGGTCAACAATGAGCAGTTCTTC	CASSYWGGTGVNNEQFF
TRBD1	TRBV4-2	TRBJ1-2	once	TGTGCCAGCAGCCAAGACCAGTTGGGGACAGGGAGCTACACCTTC	CASSQDQLGTGSYTF
.	TRBV29-1	TRBJ2-6	.	TGCAGCGTCAGGGCAGGTTTCTTCCTGACTTTC	CSVRAGFFLTF
.	TRBV27	TRBJ1-1	.	TGTGCCAGCAGTTTACGGGTCGGCGCTTGGGTAACTGAAGCTTTCTTT	CASSLRVGAWVTEAFF
TRBD1	TRBV28	TRBJ1-2	once	TGTGCCAGCAGCAAGCCGGGACAGTATTATGGCTACACCTTC	CASSKPGQYYGYTF
TRBD2	TRBV20-1	TRBJ2-7	.	TGCATTACATCCTTCCCGGGGGGAGGGTCCTACGAGCAGTACTTC	CITSFPGGGSYEQYF
TRBD1	TRBV28	TRBJ2-5	once	TGTGCCAGCAGTCAGGAGGGACAGGGTCAAGAGACCCAGTACTTC	CASSQEGQGQETQYF
.	TRBV20-1	TRBJ2-7	.	TGCAGTGCTAGAGATGGGTCCGGGAGCCCCCACGAGCAGTACTTC	CSARDGSGSPHEQYF
TRBD2	TRBV20-1	TRBJ2-3	few	TGCAGTGCCCCCGATGCAGCGGGGTTAGATACGCAGTATTTT	CSAPDAAGLDTQYF
.	TRBV4-3	TRBJ2-6	few	TGCGCCAGCAGAGAGGGAGCTGGGGCCAACGTCCTGACTTTC	CASREGAGANVLTF
.	TRBV28	TRBJ2-2	.	TGTGCCAGCAGTCCTTGGCGGGGAGCCGGGGAGCTGTTTTTT	CASSPWRGAGELFF
.	TRBV10-3	TRBJ2-1	.	TGTGCCATCAGTGACAGGTTCTCTCGCTACAATGAGCAGTTCTTC	CAISDRFSRYNEQFF
TRBD1	TRBV7-6	TRBJ2-7	.	TGTGCCAGCGGTTCCGGGACAGGGGGCTACAATGAGCAGTACTTC	CASGSGTGGYNEQYF
TRBD2	TRBV20-1	TRBJ2-4	many	TGCAGTGCTAGTCTTGGTAGCGGGAGTCGAGGCAAAAACATTCAGTACTTC	CSASLGSGSRGKNIQYF
.	TRBV7-3	TRBJ1-2	few	TGTGCCAGCAGCTCCCTTCCCGGGACCGGCACTGGCTACACCTTC	CASSSLPGTGTGYTF
TRBD1	TRBV16	TRBJ1-4	.	TGTGCCAGCAGCCAATCGATGGGGACAGATAAGACAACTAATGAAAAACTGTTTTTT	CASSQSMGTDKTTNEKLFF
.	TRBV3-1	TRBJ2-7	.	TGTGCCAGCAGCCAAAGGACAGAAGGTGGCGAGCAGTACTTC	CASSQRTEGGEQYF
.	TRBV3-1	TRBJ1-2	.	TGTGCCAGCAGCCTTCAAGGAGGTACAAGCTATGGCTACACCTTC	CASSLQGGTSYGYTF
.	TRBV12-3/TRBV12-4	TRBJ2-1	.	TGTGCCAGCAGTTTGCTTGGAGCGGAGACCCAGTTCTTC	CASSLLGAETQFF
.	TRBV7-2	TRBJ2-6	few	TGTGCCAGCAGCGGCACAGGGTCGGGGGCCAACGTCCTGACTTTC	CASSGTGSGANVLTF
TRBD2	TRBV5-1	TRBJ2-5	.	TGCGCCAGCACACGAGTAGCGGGGGTAGAGACCCAGTACTTC	CASTRVAGVETQYF
.	TRBV2	TRBJ2-1	.	TGTGCCAGCAGGATTAATGAGCAGTTCTTC	CASRINEQFF
.	TRBV7-9	TRBJ1-5	.	TGTGCCAGCAGCTTAGATAACAAGTTTCAGCCCCAGCATTTT	CASSLDNKFQPQHF
.	TRBV5-1	TRBJ2-1	.	TGCGCCAGCAGCTTGTCGGTCGAAGGGAATGAGCAGTTCTTC	CASSLSVEGNEQFF
.	TRBV29-1	TRBJ1-2	few	TGCAGCGTTTATGGGGGGGAGTATTACGGCTACACCTTC	CSVYGGEYYGYTF
.	TRBV5-1	TRBJ1-1	.	TGCGCCAGCAGCTTGGCCACCGGGACTGAAGCTTTCTTT	CASSLATGTEAFF
.	TRBV27	TRBJ2-7	once	TGTGCCAGCAGTTTATCGGCCTCGTCTAGGGGGTTAAGGCTACGATTCTACGAGCAGTACTTC	CASSLSASSRGLRLRFYEQYF
TRBD2	TRBV20-1	TRBJ2-3	.	TGCAGTGCCGGAGTCGTATTGTTAGCGGGAGCAGATACGCAGTATTTT	CSAGVVLLAGADTQYF